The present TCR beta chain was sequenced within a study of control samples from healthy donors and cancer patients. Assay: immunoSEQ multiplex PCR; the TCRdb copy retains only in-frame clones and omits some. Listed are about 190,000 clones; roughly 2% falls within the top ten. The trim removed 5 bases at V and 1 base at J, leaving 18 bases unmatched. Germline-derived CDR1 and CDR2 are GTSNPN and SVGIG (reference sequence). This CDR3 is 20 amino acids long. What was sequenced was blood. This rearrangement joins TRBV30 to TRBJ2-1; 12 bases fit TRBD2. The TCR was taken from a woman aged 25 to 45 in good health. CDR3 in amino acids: CAWGLSRLAGARHSYNEQFF. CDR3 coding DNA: TGTGCCTGGGGTTTATCTCGACTAGCGGGGGCCCGCCATTCCTACAATGAGCAGTTCTTC.